This T cell receptor (beta chain) was recorded in a study of response to subunit inactivated influenza vaccine. Study conclusions and caveats: Authors suggested each seasonal flu vaccination may recruit only limited numbers of new T cells.

TCRdb ran MiXCR on the RT-PCR reads and lists one entry per CDR3 protein. Here the sample spans 650,000 to 800,000 distinct CDR3 sequences, approximately 13% being singletons. This clonotype was counted only a few times. Its antigen remains unidentified. Trimming shortened V by 6 bases and J by 6 bases, and 19 bases separated the two germline ends. Germline values: CDR1 MNHNS, CDR2 SASEGT. The CDR3 length is 15 residues. V usage is TRBV6-1 and J usage is TRBJ2-3, with D perhaps matching TRBD2 (6 bases). The receptor's source is a man aged 45-65 years who received an inactivated influenza vaccine. Sequenced here: PBMCs from blood, sampled 14 to 15 days before vaccination. In nucleotides, the CDR3 is TGTGCCAGCAGCTCCCGGGAGAGGGAGGTCGATACGCAGTATTTT. It is translated as CASSSREREVDTQYF.